This TCR beta chain is drawn from a study of cytomegalovirus exposure and HLA in healthy donors. Whole-study findings and limits: For most TCR beta V segments, an earlier analysis put the productive rate at about 90% or about 30% of the time. HLA allele associations emerged for roughly 17,000 TCR beta sequences in a later analysis, at 0.05 false discovery rate.

Though nominally healthy at sampling, donors likely had unrecorded immune exposures. Worth noting for this clone: The antigen remains unidentified.

CDR1 is LGHNT and CDR2 is FRNRAP in the germline V gene. The CDR3 contains 15 residues. The V gene lost 0 bases and the J gene lost 4 bases, with 12 bases spanning the gap. PCR used 60 Vbeta primers and 13 Jbeta primers. In the authors' workflow: In a later analysis, around 10 million of 65 million to 90 million unique beta chains occurred in at least two donors. The protocol was immunoSEQ multiplex PCR, while the TCRdb copy is restricted to in-frame clones and leaves out a portion. Clonal size and the V and J genes are those of that table, whereas D and trimming came from the DNA. The sample holds 120,000 or so clones, 65% to 80% seen once.

Sequenced: PBMCs. V usage is TRBV12-5 and J usage is TRBJ1-1; D gene unclear. This receptor was taken from a woman aged 40 to 50 in good health and CMV-seropositive. CDR3 in DNA: TGTGCTAGTGGTTTGGTAACGGGTGGCGGCACTGAAGCTTTCTTT. Amino acid sequence: CASGLVTGGGTEAFF.